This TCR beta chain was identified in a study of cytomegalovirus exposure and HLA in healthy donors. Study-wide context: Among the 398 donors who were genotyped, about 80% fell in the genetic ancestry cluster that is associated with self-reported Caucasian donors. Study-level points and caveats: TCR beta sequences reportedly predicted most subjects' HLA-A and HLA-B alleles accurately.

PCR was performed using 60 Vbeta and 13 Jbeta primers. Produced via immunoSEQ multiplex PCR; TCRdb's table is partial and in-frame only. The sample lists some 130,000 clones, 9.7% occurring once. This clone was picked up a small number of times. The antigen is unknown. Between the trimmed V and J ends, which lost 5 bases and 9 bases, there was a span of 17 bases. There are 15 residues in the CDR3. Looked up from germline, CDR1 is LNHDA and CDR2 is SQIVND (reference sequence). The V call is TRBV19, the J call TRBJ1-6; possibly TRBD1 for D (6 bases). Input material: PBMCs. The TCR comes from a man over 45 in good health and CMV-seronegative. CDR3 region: CASSAPGGATSPLHF. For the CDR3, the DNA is TGTGCCAGTAGTGCCCCGGGGGGGGCGACTTCACCCCTCCACTTT.